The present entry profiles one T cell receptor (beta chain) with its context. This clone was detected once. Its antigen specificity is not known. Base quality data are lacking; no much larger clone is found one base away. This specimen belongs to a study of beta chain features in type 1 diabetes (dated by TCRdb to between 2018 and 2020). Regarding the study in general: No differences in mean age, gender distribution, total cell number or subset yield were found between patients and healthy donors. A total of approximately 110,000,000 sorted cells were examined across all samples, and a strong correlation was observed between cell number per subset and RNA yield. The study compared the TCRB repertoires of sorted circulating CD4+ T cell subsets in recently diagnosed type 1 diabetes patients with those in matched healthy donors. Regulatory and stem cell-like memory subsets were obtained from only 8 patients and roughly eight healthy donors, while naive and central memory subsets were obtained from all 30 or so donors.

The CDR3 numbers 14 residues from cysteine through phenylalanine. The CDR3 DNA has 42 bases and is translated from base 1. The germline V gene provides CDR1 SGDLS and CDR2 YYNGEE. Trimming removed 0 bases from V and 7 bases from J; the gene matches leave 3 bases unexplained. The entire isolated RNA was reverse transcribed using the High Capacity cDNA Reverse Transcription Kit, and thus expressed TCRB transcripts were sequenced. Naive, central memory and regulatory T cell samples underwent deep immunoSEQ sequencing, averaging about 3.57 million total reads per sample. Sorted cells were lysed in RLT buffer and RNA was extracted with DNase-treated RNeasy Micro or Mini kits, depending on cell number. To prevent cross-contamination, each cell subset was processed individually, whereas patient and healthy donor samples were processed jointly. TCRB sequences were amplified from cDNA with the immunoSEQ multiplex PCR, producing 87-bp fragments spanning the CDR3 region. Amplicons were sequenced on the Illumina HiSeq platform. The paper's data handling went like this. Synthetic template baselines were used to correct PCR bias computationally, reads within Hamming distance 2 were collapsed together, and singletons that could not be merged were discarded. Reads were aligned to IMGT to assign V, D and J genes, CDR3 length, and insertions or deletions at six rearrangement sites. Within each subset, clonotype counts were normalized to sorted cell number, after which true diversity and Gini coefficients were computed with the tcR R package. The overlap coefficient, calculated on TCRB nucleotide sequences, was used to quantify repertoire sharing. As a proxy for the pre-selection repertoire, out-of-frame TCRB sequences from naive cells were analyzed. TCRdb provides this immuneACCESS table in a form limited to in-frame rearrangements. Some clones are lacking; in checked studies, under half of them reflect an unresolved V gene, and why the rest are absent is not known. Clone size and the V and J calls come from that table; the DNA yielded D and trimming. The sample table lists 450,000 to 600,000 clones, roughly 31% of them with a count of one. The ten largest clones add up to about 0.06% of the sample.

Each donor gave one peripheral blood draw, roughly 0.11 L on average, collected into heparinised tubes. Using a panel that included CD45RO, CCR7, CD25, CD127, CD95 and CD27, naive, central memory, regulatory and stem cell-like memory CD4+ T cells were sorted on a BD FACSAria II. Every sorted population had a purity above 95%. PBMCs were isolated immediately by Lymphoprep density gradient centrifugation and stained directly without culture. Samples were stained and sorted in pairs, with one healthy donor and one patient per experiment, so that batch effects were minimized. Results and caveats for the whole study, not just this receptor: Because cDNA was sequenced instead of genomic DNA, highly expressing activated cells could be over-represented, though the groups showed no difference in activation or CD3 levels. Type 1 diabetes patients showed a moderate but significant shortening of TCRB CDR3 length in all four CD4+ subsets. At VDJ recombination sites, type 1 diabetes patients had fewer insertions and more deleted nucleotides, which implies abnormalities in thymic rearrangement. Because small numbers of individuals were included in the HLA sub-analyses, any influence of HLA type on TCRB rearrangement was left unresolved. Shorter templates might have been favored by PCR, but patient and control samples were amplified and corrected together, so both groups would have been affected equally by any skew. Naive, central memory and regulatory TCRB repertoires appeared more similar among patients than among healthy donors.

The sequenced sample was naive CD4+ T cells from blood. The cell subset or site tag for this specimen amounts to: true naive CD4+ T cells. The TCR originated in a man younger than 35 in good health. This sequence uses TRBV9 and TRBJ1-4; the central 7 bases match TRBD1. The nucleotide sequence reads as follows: TGTGCCAGCAGCGTAGAAGGGGGCGGTGAAAAACTGTTTTTT. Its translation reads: CASSVEGGGEKLFF.